This TCR beta chain was profiled in a study of cytomegalovirus exposure and HLA in healthy donors. The CDR3 is made up of 13 amino acids. Germline values: CDR1 MNHNY, CDR2 SVGAGI (reference sequence). V was clipped by 5 bases and J by 3 bases, with 8 bases between them. The PCR employed 60 Vbeta primers together with 13 Jbeta primers. Method: immunoSEQ multiplex PCR; TCRdb's copy keeps in-frame clones and lacks some. The sample lists roughly 170,000 clones, around 80% occurring once. The chain uses TRBV6-6 and TRBJ1-3; D unresolved. The TCR comes from a female donor in good health and CMV-seronegative. The sequencing input was PBMCs. DNA for the CDR3: TGTGCCAGCAGTAGTCCAGGTGGAAACACCATATATTTT. This gives the protein CASSSPGGNTIYF.